The source of this T cell receptor beta chain is a study of blood T cell repertoires in COVID-19. For the study at large: The analysed material was cDNA or gDNA that came from T cells, B-cell-depleted T cells, or PBMCs.

This table comes from immunoSEQ multiplex PCR, and its TCRdb copy is limited to in-frame clones, with some not included. The table lists hundreds of thousands of clones, around 90% of them singletons, with roughly 0.25% in the top ten. The length of the CDR3 is 14 residues. Unmatched junction bases numbered 9, after V lost 7 bases and J lost 3 bases. In germline, CDR1 is SQVTM, CDR2 ANQGSEA. The sequence derives from a woman aged 18-30 years with acute or convalescent COVID-19. V gene TRBV29-1 combines with J gene TRBJ1-1, with 9 bases lining up with TRBD1. Sequenced sample: peripheral blood. CDR3 region: CSADRGVGDTEAFF. CDR3 bases: TGCAGCGCGGACAGGGGAGTCGGGGACACTGAAGCTTTCTTT.